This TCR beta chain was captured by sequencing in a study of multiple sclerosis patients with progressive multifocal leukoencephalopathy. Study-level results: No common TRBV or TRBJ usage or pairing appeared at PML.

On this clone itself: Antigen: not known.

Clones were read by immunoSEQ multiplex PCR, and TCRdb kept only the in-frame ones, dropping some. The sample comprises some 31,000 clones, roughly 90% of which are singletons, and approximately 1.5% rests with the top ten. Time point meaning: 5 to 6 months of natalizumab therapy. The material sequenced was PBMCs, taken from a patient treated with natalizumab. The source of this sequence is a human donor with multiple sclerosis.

As DNA, the CDR3 is TGCGCCAGCAGCTTTAGTAGCGGGAGGCCCACAGATACGCAGTATTTT. Its translation: CASSFSSGRPTDTQYF. V gene TRBV5-1 combines with J gene TRBJ2-3; 10 positions agree with TRBD2. Germline V CDR1 and CDR2: SGHRS, YFSETQ. The CDR3 is made up of 16 amino acids. The ends lost 2 bases at V and 2 bases at J; junction bases unmatched: 5.